This TCR beta chain was observed in a study of shared clonotypes between healthy human individuals. Study observations and caveats: The study found lower generation probabilities in non-shared clonotypes than in those shared by all four donors.

Germline loops: CDR1 SGHTA, CDR2 FQGNSA. The CDR3 loop spans 15 amino acids. The V and J ends lost 1 base and 1 base respectively, with 10 bases between them. About this clone: Its specificity is unknown.

Here immunoSEQ multiplex PCR was the method, and the copy in TCRdb shows in-frame clones only, minus some. The table includes millions of clones, roughly 94% detected once. Material for sequencing was naive CD4+ T cells sorted from blood. Specified subset: CD45RA+ positively selected. This TCR was sampled from a man in his late teens or twenties in good health. V is TRBV7-2 and J is TRBJ1-2; possible D gene TRBD1, 5 bases. The CDR3 DNA reads as TGTGCCAGCAGCTTAGTTCAGGGACTTAACTATGGCTACACCTTC. Protein sequence: CASSLVQGLNYGYTF.